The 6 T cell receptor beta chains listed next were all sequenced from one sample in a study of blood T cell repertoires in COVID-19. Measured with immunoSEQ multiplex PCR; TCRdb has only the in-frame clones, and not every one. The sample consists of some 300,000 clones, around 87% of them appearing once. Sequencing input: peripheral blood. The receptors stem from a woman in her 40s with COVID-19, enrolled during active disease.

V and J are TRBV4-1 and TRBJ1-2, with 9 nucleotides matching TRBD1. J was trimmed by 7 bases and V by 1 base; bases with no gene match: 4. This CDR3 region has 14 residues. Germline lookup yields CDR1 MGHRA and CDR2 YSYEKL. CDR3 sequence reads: CASSQAGTGFGYTF. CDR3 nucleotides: TGCGCCAGCAGCCAAGCTGGGACAGGGTTTGGCTACACCTTC.

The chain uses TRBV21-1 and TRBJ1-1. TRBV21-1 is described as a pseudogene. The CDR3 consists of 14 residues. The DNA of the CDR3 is TGTGCCATTCTTCCACGGGCGGGAGAGACTGAAGCTTTCTTT. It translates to CAILPRAGETEAFF.

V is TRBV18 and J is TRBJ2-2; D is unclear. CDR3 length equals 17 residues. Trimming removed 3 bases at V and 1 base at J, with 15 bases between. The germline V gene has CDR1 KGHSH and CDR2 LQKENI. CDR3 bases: TGTGCCAGCTCACCCAACCCCTTGTCTAGGAACACCGGGGAGCTGTTTTTT. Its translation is CASSPNPLSRNTGELFF.

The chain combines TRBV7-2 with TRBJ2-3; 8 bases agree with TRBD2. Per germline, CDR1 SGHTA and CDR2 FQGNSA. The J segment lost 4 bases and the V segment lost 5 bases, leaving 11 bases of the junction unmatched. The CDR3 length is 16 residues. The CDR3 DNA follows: TGTGCCAGCAGCACTCGGAGCCGGGGGGGTGCAGATACGCAGTATTTT. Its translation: CASSTRSRGGADTQYF.

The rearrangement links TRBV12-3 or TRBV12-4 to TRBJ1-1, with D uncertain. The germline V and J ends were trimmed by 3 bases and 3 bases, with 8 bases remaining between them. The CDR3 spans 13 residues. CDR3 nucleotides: TGTGCCAGCAGTTTGAGCAGGCACACTGAAGCTTTCTTT. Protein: CASSLSRHTEAFF.

The CDR3 DNA follows: TGCGCCAGCAGTACTGACTTATGGGGGGGGCACCACACAGATACGCAGTATTTT. Its protein product is CASSTDLWGGHHTDTQYF. V is TRBV5-1 and J is TRBJ2-3; D is possibly TRBD2 (7 bases). Germline CDR1 and CDR2: SGHRS and YFSETQ. The ends were cut back, 5 bases at V and 2 bases at J, with 24 bases in the middle. The CDR3 runs 18 residues.